The 8 T cell receptor beta chains reported below all come from one sample, sequenced in a study of blood T cells in healthy people across ages. Together with a sample-barcoded 5' primer, a J-beta primer mix was included in a second PCR lasting about 6 to 11 cycles. One entry per CDR3 protein, called by TCRdb with MiXCR from the 5' RACE reads. The table records 1 million to 1.2 million distinct CDR3 sequences, roughly two fifths of them present only once. Sequencing was done on a sample of blood. These receptors were collected from a young man in good health.

V and J are TRBV20-1 and TRBJ2-2; D may be TRBD2 (5 bases). The V end was cut by 5 bases, the J end by 5 bases, with 15 bases between. Germline CDR1 is DFQATT and CDR2 is SNEGSKA (reference sequence). The CDR3 covers 14 residues. For the CDR3, the DNA is TGCAGTGCTGCGGCCGTCGGGAAAACCGGGGAGCTGTTTTTT. This gives the protein CSAAAVGKTGELFF.

The V gene is TRBV5-1, the J gene TRBJ1-1; unclear D gene. Germline V gene lookup returns CDR1 SGHRS and CDR2 YFSETQ. Trimming shortened V by 5 bases and J by 1 base, and 15 bases separated the two germline ends. This CDR3 is built from 15 residues. The CDR3 loop reads CASSQFSKANTEAFF. Written as DNA, the CDR3 is TGCGCCAGCAGTCAGTTCAGCAAGGCGAACACTGAAGCTTTCTTT.

The chain uses TRBV7-2 and TRBJ1-5; 8 positions match TRBD1. The CDR3 covers 14 residues. Germline assignment: CDR1 SGHTA and CDR2 FQGNSA. V lost 1 base and J lost 8; bases outside the gene matches: 4. In nucleotides, the CDR3 is TGTGCCAGCAGCTTAGGGCAGGGGGCAAAGCCCCAGCATTTT. The encoded protein is CASSLGQGAKPQHF.

The rearrangement uses TRBV28 and TRBJ1-5, with no clear D. V was trimmed by 5 bases and J by 0 bases, leaving 14 bases between them. The CDR3 sequence is 16 residues long. From germline, CDR1 is MDHEN and CDR2 SYDVKM. CDR3 sequence: CASSAPRGNSNQPQHF. DNA for the CDR3: TGTGCCAGCAGTGCACCTCGGGGAAATAGCAATCAGCCCCAGCATTTT.

This clonotype appeared a few times. The chain carries TRBV5-5 and TRBJ2-3, with D possibly being TRBD1 (6 bases). The CDR3 sequence is 16 residues long. Germline CDR1 and CDR2: SGHKS and YYEKEE (reference sequence). Trimming took off 6 bases at V and 2 bases at J, with 19 bases between the two ends. The CDR3 sequence: CASTKPEAGVTDTQYF. The DNA for the CDR3 is TGTGCCAGCACTAAGCCCGAGGCAGGGGTCACAGATACGCAGTATTTT.

The chain carries TRBV20-1 and TRBJ1-1; TRBD1 matches at 9 bases. V lost 4 bases and J lost 10; bases outside the gene matches: 7. Germline V lookup: CDR1 DFQATT, CDR2 SNEGSKA (reference sequence). This CDR3 is 12 amino acids long. The DNA of the CDR3 is TGCAGTGCTAAGAAACACAGGGGGCGAGCTTTCTTT. Its translation: CSAKKHRGRAFF.

This clonotype has just a few counts. The rearrangement uses TRBV10-3 and TRBJ2-1; TRBD1 aligns across 7 bases. Germline V lookup: CDR1 ENHRY, CDR2 SYGVKD. The V segment lost 10 bases and the J segment 5 bases; nucleotides outside the gene matches: 11. The CDR3 length is 14 residues. The CDR3 is CARPQGDRDNEQFF. The CDR3 DNA reads TGTGCCAGACCGCAGGGGGACAGAGACAATGAGCAGTTCTTC.

To note about this clonotype: This sequence may be a read error, since a much larger clone differs from it by one base. The chain has TRBV4-2 and TRBJ2-1, with no clear D. The J call may be incorrect, as the DNA end agrees better with TRBJ2-7. Germline loops: CDR1 LGHNA, CDR2 YNFKEQ. CDR3 length: 16 amino acids. CDR3 loop: CASSQDRAGSYNAQYF. The CDR3 nucleotides read TGTGCCAGCAGCCAAGATCGAGCAGGCTCCTACAATGCGCAGTACTTC.